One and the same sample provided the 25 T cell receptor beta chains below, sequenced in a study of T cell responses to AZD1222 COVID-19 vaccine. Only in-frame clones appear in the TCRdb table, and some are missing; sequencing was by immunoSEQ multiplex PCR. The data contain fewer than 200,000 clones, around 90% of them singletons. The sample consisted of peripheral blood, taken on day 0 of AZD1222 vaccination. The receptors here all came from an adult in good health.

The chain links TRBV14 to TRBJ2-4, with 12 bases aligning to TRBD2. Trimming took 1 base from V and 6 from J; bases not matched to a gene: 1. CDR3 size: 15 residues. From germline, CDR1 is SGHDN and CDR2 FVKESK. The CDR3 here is CASSQATSGGNIQYF. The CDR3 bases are TGTGCCAGCAGCCAAGCGACTAGCGGGGGAAACATTCAGTACTTC. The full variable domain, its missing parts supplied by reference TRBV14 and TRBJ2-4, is EAGVTQFPSHSVIEKGQTVTLRCDPISGHDNLYWYRRVMGKEIKFLLHFVKESKQDESGMPNNRFLAERTGGTYSTLKVQPAELEDSGVYFCASSQATSGGNIQYFGAGTRLSVL.

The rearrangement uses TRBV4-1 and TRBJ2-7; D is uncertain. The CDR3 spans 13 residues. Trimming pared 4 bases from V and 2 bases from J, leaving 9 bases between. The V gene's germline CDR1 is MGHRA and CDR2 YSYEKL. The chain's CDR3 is CASSLVLTYEQYF. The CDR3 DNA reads TGCGCCAGCAGCCTTGTCCTCACCTACGAGCAGTACTTC.

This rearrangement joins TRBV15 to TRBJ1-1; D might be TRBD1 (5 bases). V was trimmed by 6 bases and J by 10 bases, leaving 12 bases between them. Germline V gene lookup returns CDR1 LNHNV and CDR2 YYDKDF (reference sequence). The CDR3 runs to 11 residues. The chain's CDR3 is CATRSTGGAFF. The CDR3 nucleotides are TGTGCCACCAGATCAACAGGAGGAGCTTTCTTT.

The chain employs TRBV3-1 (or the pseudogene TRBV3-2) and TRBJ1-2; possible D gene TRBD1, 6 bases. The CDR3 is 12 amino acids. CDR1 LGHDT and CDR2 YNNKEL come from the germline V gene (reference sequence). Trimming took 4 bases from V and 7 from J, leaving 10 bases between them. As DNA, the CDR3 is TGTGCCAGCAGCCCGGAGGGGGTTGGCTACACCTTC. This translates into CASSPEGVGYTF.

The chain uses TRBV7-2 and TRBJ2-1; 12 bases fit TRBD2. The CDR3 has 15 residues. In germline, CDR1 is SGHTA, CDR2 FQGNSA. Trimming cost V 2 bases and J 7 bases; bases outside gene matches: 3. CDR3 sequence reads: CASSLLAGGPNEQFF. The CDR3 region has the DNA TGTGCCAGCAGCTTACTAGCGGGAGGGCCTAATGAGCAGTTCTTC.

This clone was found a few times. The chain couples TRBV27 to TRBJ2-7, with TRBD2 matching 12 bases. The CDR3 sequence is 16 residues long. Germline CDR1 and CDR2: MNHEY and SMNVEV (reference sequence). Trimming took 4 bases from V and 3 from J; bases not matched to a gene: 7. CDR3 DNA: TGTGCCAGCAGTTCCATTGGACTAGCGGGACGCTACGAGCAGTACTTC. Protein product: CASSSIGLAGRYEQYF.

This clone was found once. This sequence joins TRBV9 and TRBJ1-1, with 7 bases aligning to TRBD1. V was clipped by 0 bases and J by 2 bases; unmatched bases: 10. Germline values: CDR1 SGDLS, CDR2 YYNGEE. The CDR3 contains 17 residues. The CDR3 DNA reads TGTGCCAGCAGCGTAGCCTCACGGACAGGATTTAACACTGAAGCTTTCTTT. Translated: CASSVASRTGFNTEAFF.

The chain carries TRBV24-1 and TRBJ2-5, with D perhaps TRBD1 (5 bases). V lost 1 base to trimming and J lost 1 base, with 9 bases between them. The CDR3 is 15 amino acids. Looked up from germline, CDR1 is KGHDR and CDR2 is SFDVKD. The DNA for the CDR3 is TGTGCCACCAGTGATTTCGCTACAGGCCAAGAGACCCAGTACTTC. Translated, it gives CATSDFATGQETQYF.

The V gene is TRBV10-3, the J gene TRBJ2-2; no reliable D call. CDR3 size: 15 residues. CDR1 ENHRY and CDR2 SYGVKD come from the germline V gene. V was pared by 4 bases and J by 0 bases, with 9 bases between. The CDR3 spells CAISGQVSNTGELFF. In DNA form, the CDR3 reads TGTGCCATCAGTGGGCAGGTTTCGAACACCGGGGAGCTGTTTTTT.

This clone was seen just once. In DNA form, the CDR3 reads TGTGCCAGTAGTATACACCCAGGGGATGGCTACACCTTC. Translation gives CASSIHPGDGYTF. The chain links TRBV19 to TRBJ1-2; D perhaps matches TRBD1 (6 bases). CDR1 is LNHDA, CDR2 SQIVND, per germline (reference sequence). With 2 bases removed from V and 6 bases from J, the gap between germline ends came to 10 bases. There are 13 residues in the CDR3.

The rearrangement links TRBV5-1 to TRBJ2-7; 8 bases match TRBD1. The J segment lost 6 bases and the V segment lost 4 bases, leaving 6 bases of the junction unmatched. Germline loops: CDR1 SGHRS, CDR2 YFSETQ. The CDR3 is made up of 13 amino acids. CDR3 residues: CASSKDRVGEQYF. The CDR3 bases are TGCGCCAGCAGCAAGGACAGGGTTGGCGAGCAGTACTTC.

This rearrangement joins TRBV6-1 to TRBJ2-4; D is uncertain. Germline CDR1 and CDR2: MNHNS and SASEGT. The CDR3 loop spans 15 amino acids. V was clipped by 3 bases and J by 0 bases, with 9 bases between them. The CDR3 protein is CASSEGGPAKNIQYF. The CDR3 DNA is TGTGCCAGCAGTGAGGGCGGTCCAGCCAAAAACATTCAGTACTTC.

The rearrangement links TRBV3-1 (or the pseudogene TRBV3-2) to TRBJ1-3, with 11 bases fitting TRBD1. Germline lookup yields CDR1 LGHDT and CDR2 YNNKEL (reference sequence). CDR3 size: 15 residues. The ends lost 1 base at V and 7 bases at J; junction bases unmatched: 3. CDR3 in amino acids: CASSQVGTGGNTIYF. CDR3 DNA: TGTGCCAGCAGCCAAGTCGGGACAGGGGGGAACACCATATATTTT.

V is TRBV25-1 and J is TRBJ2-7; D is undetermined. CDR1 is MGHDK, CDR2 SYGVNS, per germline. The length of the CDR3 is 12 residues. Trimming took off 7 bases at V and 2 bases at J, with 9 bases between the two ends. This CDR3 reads CASMTLAYEQYF. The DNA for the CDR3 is TGTGCCAGCATGACGCTGGCCTACGAGCAGTACTTC.

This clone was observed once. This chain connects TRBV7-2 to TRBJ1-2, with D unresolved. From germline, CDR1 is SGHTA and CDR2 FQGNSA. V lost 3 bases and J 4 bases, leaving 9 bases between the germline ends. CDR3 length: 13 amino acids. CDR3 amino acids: CASSLGLVYGYTF. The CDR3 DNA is TGTGCCAGCAGCTTGGGCCTTGTCTATGGCTACACCTTC.

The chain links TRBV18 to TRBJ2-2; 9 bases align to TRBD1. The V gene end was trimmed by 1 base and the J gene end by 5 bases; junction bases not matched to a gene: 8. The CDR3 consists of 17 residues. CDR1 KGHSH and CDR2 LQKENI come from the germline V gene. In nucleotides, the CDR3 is TGTGCCAGCTCACCACGGACAGGGGTTTCGACAACCGGGGAGCTGTTTTTT. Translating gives CASSPRTGVSTTGELFF.

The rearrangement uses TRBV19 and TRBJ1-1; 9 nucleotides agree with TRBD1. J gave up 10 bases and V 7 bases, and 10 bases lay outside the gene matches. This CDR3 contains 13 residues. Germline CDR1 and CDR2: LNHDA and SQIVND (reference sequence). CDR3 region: CASTPTGGWRAFF. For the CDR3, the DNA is TGTGCCAGTACCCCCACAGGGGGCTGGCGAGCTTTCTTT.

CDR3 amino acids: CASNFVDSNQPQHF. The CDR3 DNA follows: TGTGCCAGCAACTTCGTAGACAGCAATCAGCCCCAGCATTTT. The chain is built from TRBV6-5 and TRBJ1-5, with no clear D. This CDR3 has 14 residues. Trimming removed 7 bases from V and 1 base from J, with 11 bases in between. CDR1 and CDR2 (germline): MNHEY, SVGAGI.

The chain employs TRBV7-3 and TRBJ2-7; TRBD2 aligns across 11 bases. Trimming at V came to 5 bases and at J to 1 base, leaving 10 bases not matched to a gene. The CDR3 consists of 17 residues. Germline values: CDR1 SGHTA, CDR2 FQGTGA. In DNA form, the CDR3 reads TGTGCCAGCAGCCCCTACCCTAGCGGGGGGCGTTCCTACGAGCAGTACTTC. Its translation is CASSPYPSGGRSYEQYF. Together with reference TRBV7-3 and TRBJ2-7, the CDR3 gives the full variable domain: GAGVSQTPSNKVTEKGKYVELRCDPISGHTALYWYRQSLGQGPEFLIYFQGTGAADDSGLPNDRFFAVRPEGSVSTLKIQRTERGDSAVYLCASSPYPSGGRSYEQYFGPGTRLTVT.

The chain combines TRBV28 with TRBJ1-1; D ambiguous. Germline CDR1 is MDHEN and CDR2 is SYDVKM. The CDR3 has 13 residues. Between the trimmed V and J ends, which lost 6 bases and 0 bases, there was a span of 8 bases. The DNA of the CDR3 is TGTGCCAGCAGGGAACTCCTGAACACTGAAGCTTTCTTT. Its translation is CASRELLNTEAFF.

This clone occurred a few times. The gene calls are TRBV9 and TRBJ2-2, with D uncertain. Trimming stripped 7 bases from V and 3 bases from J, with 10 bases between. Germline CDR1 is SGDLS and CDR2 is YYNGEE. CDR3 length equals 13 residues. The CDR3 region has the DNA TGTGCCAGCTATAGGGAACACACCGGGGAGCTGTTTTTT. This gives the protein CASYREHTGELFF.

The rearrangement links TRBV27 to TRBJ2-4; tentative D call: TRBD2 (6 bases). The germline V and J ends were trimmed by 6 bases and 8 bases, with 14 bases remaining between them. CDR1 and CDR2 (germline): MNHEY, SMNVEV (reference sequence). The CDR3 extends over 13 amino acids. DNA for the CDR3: TGTGCCAGCAGGCCGGGACTGGGCCACATTCAGTACTTC. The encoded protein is CASRPGLGHIQYF.

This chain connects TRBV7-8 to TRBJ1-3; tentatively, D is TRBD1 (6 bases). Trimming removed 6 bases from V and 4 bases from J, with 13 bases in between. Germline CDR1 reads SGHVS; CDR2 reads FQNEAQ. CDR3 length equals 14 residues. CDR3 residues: CASSFGQSGNTIYF. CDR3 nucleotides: TGTGCCAGCAGTTTTGGACAGTCCGGAAACACCATATATTTT.

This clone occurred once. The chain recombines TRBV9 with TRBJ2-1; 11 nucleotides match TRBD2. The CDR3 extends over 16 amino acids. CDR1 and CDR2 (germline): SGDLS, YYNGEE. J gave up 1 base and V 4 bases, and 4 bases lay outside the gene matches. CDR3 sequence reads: CASSPRTSGSYNEQFF. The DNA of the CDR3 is TGTGCCAGCAGCCCTCGGACTAGCGGGTCCTACAATGAGCAGTTCTTC.

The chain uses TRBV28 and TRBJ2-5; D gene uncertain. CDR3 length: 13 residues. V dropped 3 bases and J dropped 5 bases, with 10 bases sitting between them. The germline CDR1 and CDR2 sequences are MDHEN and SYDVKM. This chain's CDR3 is CASSFTGWETQYF. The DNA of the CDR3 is TGTGCCAGCAGTTTCACCGGGTGGGAGACCCAGTACTTC.